This T cell receptor beta chain was captured in a study of blood T cell repertoires in COVID-19. Study overall: PBMCs, B-cell-depleted T cells, or T cells provided the cDNA or gDNA that made up the material.

In the original workflow: Amplification of reference gene primers provided the estimated nucleated cell counts. The protocol was immunoSEQ multiplex PCR, while the TCRdb copy is restricted to in-frame clones and leaves out a portion. The DNA was the basis for D and trimming; V, J and clone size are from that table. Of about 65,000 clones detected, about 93% appear once; the ten largest clones hold roughly 3%. Per germline, CDR1 MNHEY and CDR2 SVGEGT. This CDR3 spans 16 amino acids. Trimming took 5 bases from V and 5 from J, leaving 21 bases between them. The origin of this receptor is a man between 65 and 80 years old with active COVID-19. Sequencing input: peripheral blood. The J gene is TRBJ2-5, the V gene TRBV6-2 or TRBV6-3, with a weak D call TRBD2 (6 bases). The CDR3 bases are TGTGCCAGCAGTGACGTACATCAGCCCGCGGGGGAGACCCAGTACTTC. Encoded protein: CASSDVHQPAGETQYF.